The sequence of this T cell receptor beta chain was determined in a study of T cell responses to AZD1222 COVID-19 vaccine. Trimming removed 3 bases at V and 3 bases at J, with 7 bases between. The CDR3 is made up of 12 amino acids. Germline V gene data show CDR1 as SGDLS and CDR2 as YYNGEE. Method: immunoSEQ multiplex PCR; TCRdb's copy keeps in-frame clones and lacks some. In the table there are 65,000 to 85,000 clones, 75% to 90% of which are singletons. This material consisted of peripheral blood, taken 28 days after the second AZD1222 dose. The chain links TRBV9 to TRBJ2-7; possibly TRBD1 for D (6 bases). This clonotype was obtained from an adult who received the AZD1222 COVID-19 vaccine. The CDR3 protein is CASSGTDYEQYF. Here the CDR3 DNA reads TGTGCCAGCAGCGGGACAGACTACGAGCAGTACTTC.